The 31 T cell receptor beta chains below all came from one sample that was sequenced in a study of blood T cell repertoires in COVID-19. Produced via immunoSEQ multiplex PCR; TCRdb's table is partial and in-frame only. The sample has some 290,000 clones, over 85% seen once; the top ten hold roughly a tenth. Sequencing was performed on PBMCs or T cells enriched from blood (not recorded which). Every receptor here comes from a woman between 25 and 40 years old who had recovered from COVID-19.

V usage is TRBV19 and J usage is TRBJ1-4; D unresolved. The V gene lost 6 bases and the J gene lost 0 bases, with 14 bases spanning the gap. The CDR3 runs 16 residues. Germline V gene lookup returns CDR1 LNHDA and CDR2 SQIVND (reference sequence). CDR3 loop: CASSPYSVATNEKLFF. CDR3 bases: TGTGCCAGTAGCCCCTATTCCGTTGCAACTAATGAAAAACTGTTTTTT. The full variable domain, rest sourced from reference TRBV19 and TRBJ1-4, is DGGITQSPKYLFRKEGQNVTLSCEQNLNHDAMYWYRQDPGQGLRLIYYSQIVNDFQKGDIAEGYSVSREKKESFPLTVTSAQKNPTAFYLCASSPYSVATNEKLFFGSGTQLSVL.

The chain combines TRBV6-5 with TRBJ2-7; the match to TRBD1 covers 7 bases. Germline-derived CDR1 and CDR2 are MNHEY and SVGAGI. This CDR3 has 13 amino acids. Losses at the gene ends were 8 bases for V and 4 bases for J; bases not matched to a gene: 8. In DNA, the CDR3 is TGTGCCAGCGAGGGGACAGATGGATACGAGCAGTACTTC. Its translation: CASEGTDGYEQYF.

This chain uses TRBV18 with TRBJ1-5; D is uncertain. The CDR3 is 16 amino acids. CDR1 and CDR2 from the germline V gene are KGHSH and LQKENI. The V and J ends lost 0 bases and 1 base respectively, with 10 bases between them. CDR3 protein: CASSPPNSASNQPQHF. DNA of the CDR3: TGTGCCAGCTCACCACCGAATTCAGCGAGCAATCAGCCCCAGCATTTT.

The chain combines TRBV10-3 with TRBJ1-2, with 8 bases identical to TRBD1. This CDR3 is built from 13 residues. Trimming at V came to 6 bases and at J to 3 bases, leaving 3 bases not matched to a gene. Germline lookup yields CDR1 ENHRY and CDR2 SYGVKD. The CDR3 is CAIRVTGDYGYTF. The DNA for the CDR3 is TGTGCCATCAGGGTGACAGGGGACTATGGCTACACCTTC.

V usage is TRBV6-6 and J usage is TRBJ1-3, with D unresolved. The CDR3 is 17 amino acids. Germline V gene data show CDR1 as MNHNY and CDR2 as SVGAGI (reference sequence). V lost 9 bases and J 0 bases, leaving 21 bases between the germline ends. CDR3 amino acids: CASSLALTGNSGNTIYF. The CDR3 coding sequence is TGTGCCAGTAGTCTAGCGCTCACGGGGAACTCTGGAAACACCATATATTTT.

V and J are TRBV28 and TRBJ2-7, with 10 bases fitting TRBD1. The CDR3 runs 15 residues. Trimming at V came to 5 bases and at J to 1 base, leaving 5 bases not matched to a gene. Germline V CDR1 and CDR2: MDHEN, SYDVKM. Here the CDR3 DNA reads TGTGCCAGCAGTCCAAGGACAGGGGGGTCCTACGAGCAGTACTTC. This translates into CASSPRTGGSYEQYF.

This clone was seen only a few times. The chain has TRBV5-1 and TRBJ2-5; TRBD2 aligns across 14 bases. CDR1 SGHRS and CDR2 YFSETQ come from the germline V gene. V dropped 6 bases and J dropped 10; count of bases not matched to a gene: 11. CDR3 size: 15 residues. The CDR3: CASTAPGLAGGGQYF. In nucleotides, the CDR3 is TGCGCCAGCACCGCCCCCGGACTAGCGGGAGGTGGCCAGTACTTC.

This chain links TRBV5-5 with TRBJ2-1; D perhaps matches TRBD2 (6 bases). Trimming removed 4 bases from V and 4 bases from J, with 21 bases in between. This CDR3 contains 17 residues. Germline values: CDR1 SGHKS, CDR2 YYEKEE (reference sequence). CDR3 protein: CASSPRYGLARYNEQFF. CDR3 sequence (DNA): TGTGCCAGCAGCCCGCGGTATGGGCTAGCGAGGTACAATGAGCAGTTCTTC.

The rearrangement uses TRBV6-5 and TRBJ2-7; tentatively, D is TRBD1 (6 bases). The germline V gene has CDR1 MNHEY and CDR2 SVGAGI. Trimming shortened V by 6 bases and J by 4 bases, and 13 bases separated the two germline ends. This CDR3 contains 13 residues. This CDR3 is CASSRDTKYEQYF. The DNA of the CDR3 is TGTGCCAGCAGCCGGGACACTAAGTACGAGCAGTACTTC.

The table lists this clone with a few counts. CDR3 in DNA: TGCGCCAGCCGGCCCGGAGACACTGAAGCTTTCTTT. Amino acids: CASRPGDTEAFF. The rearrangement joins TRBV10-2 to TRBJ1-1; D not certain. Trimming took off 8 bases at V and 3 bases at J, with 10 bases between the two ends. This CDR3 region has 12 residues. Per the germline V gene, CDR1 is WSHSY and CDR2 is SAAADI.

V usage is TRBV7-6 and J usage is TRBJ1-6; TRBD1 agrees at 7 bases. The CDR3 has 14 amino acids. The germline V gene encodes CDR1 SGHVS and CDR2 FNYEAQ. Trimming removed 5 bases from V and 7 bases from J; junction bases left unmatched: 5. The CDR3 region has the DNA TGTGCCAGCAGCCTGAAGGGGGCGAATTCACCCCTCCACTTT. It encodes CASSLKGANSPLHF.

In regard to this clone: At one boundary the junction diverges from the germline segment, which might be a read error. This chain links TRBV5-1 with TRBJ2-2, with D perhaps TRBD1 (5 bases). The CDR3 spans 13 residues. The germline V gene has CDR1 SGHRS and CDR2 YFSETQ. The DNA for the CDR3 is TGCGCGAGCACGGCAGGGTCGGACGGGGAGCTGTTTTTT. Translating it yields CASTAGSDGELFF.

The chain has TRBV9 and TRBJ1-4, with D perhaps matching TRBD1 (6 bases). CDR1 is SGDLS and CDR2 is YYNGEE in the germline V gene. The CDR3 consists of 14 residues. V gave up 3 bases and J gave up 7 bases, with 13 bases separating them. CDR3 nucleotide sequence: TGTGCCAGCAGCGGAACACAGGGAAGTGAAAAACTGTTTTTT. Protein product: CASSGTQGSEKLFF.

The V gene is TRBV18, the J gene TRBJ1-4; 8 bases map to TRBD1. Germline CDR1 is KGHSH and CDR2 is LQKENI. This CDR3 has 13 amino acids. V lost 6 bases and J lost 8; bases outside the gene matches: 5. CDR3 loop: CASSQDRVEKLFF. In DNA form, the CDR3 reads TGTGCCAGCTCCCAGGACAGGGTGGAAAAACTGTTTTTT.

This clone has a single count. This sequence joins TRBV20-1 and TRBJ1-1; no clear D. Germline V lookup: CDR1 DFQATT, CDR2 SNEGSKA (reference sequence). CDR3 length: 11 amino acids. Deletions cut 3 bases from V and 8 bases from J, with 10 bases between. The CDR3 nucleotides are TGCAGTGCTAGTCGGCAGGTAGAAGCTTTCTTT. This sequence encodes CSASRQVEAFF.

This clone has only one observation. DNA of the CDR3: TGCGCCAGCAGCTTGGAGGGCCCAGGGGGCGTCCTGACTTTC. This encodes CASSLEGPGGVLTF. The chain recombines TRBV5-1 with TRBJ2-6; 7 positions match TRBD1. V was clipped by 0 bases and J by 12 bases; unmatched bases: 6. Germline-derived CDR1 and CDR2 are SGHRS and YFSETQ. This CDR3 region has 14 residues.

The chain has TRBV29-1 and TRBJ2-5, with 8 bases aligning to TRBD2. J lost 2 bases, V lost 7 bases, and 6 bases had no gene match. The CDR3 runs to 13 residues. Germline V gives CDR1 SQVTM, CDR2 ANQGSEA. CDR3 in amino acids: CSAAGDTQETQYF. CDR3 nucleotides: TGCAGCGCAGCGGGAGATACACAAGAGACCCAGTACTTC.

The rearrangement joins TRBV11-2 to TRBJ2-1, with 10 bases identical to TRBD2. CDR1 SGHAT and CDR2 FQNNGV come from the germline V gene. The CDR3 covers 15 residues. V dropped 2 bases and J dropped 7; count of bases not matched to a gene: 5. CDR3 loop: CASSLLAGVANEQFF. The CDR3 DNA follows: TGTGCCAGCAGCTTACTAGCGGGAGTGGCAAATGAGCAGTTCTTC.

This chain uses TRBV7-9 with TRBJ2-1; D gene unclear. The CDR3 has 13 residues. Deletions cut 1 base from V and 9 bases from J, with 10 bases between. Germline CDR1 and CDR2: SEHNR and FQNEAQ (reference sequence). CDR3 sequence: CASSLVWAGEQFF. The CDR3 DNA follows: TGTGCCAGCAGCTTAGTGTGGGCTGGTGAGCAGTTCTTC.

The chain carries TRBV9 and TRBJ2-3; TRBD1 agrees at 12 bases. The CDR3 contains 17 residues. Germline V gives CDR1 SGDLS, CDR2 YYNGEE. J was trimmed by 4 bases and V by 5 bases; bases with no gene match: 11. The CDR3 DNA follows: TGTGCCAGCAGTAGCACCCCGGGACAGGGGGCAGCAGATACGCAGTATTTT. Amino acid sequence: CASSSTPGQGAADTQYF. Using reference TRBV9 and TRBJ2-3 for the parts outside the CDR3, the full variable domain is DSGVTQTPKHLITATGQRVTLRCSPRSGDLSVYWYQQSLDQGLQFLIQYYNGEERAKGNILERFSAQQFPDLHSELNLSSLELGDSALYFCASSSTPGQGAADTQYFGPGTRLTVL.

The chain has TRBV11-2 and TRBJ2-7; D might be TRBD1 (6 bases). Germline loops: CDR1 SGHAT, CDR2 FQNNGV. The V end was cut by 1 base, the J end by 7 bases, with 8 bases between. CDR3 size: 12 residues. The CDR3 spells CASSLAGTEQYF. For the CDR3, the DNA is TGTGCCAGCAGCTTAGCGGGGACAGAGCAGTACTTC.

This clone has only a few counts. The chain recombines TRBV7-2 with TRBJ1-2; 12 bases line up with TRBD1. Germline V gene lookup returns CDR1 SGHTA and CDR2 FQGNSA. The CDR3 is 14 residues long. Germline trimming cut 5 bases from V and 8 bases from J; bases unmatched to any gene: 6. CDR3 DNA sequence: TGTGCCAGCAGCCCGGGACAGGGGGCTTTGGGCTACACCTTC. Protein product: CASSPGQGALGYTF.

This clone appeared a few times. J is TRBJ1-1 and V is TRBV5-1; no clear D. Between the trimmed V and J ends, which lost 5 bases and 10 bases, there was a span of 12 bases. Germline loops: CDR1 SGHRS, CDR2 YFSETQ. CDR3 length equals 11 residues. CDR3: CASREGSLAFF. In nucleotides, the CDR3 is TGCGCCAGCAGGGAAGGGAGTTTAGCTTTCTTT.

CDR3: CASSGGNTEAFF. In DNA, the CDR3 is TGTGCCAGCAGCGGCGGAAACACTGAAGCTTTCTTT. The chain carries TRBV9 and TRBJ1-1; D is uncertain. The germline V gene encodes CDR1 SGDLS and CDR2 YYNGEE. CDR3 length: 12 residues. V lost 3 bases, J lost 2 bases, and 5 bases lay in between.

V and J are TRBV7-3 and TRBJ2-6, with 7 nucleotides matching TRBD1. V lost 6 bases and J lost 2; bases outside the gene matches: 4. The CDR3 sequence is 15 residues long. Germline V gene sequence: CDR1 SGHTA, CDR2 FQGTGA. The CDR3 nucleotides read TGTGCCAGCAGTTTTACAGGGGCTGGGGCCAACGTCCTGACTTTC. It is translated as CASSFTGAGANVLTF.

This sequence joins TRBV5-1 and TRBJ1-1; maybe TRBD1 (6 bases). From germline, CDR1 is SGHRS and CDR2 YFSETQ. Trimming took off 4 bases at V and 1 base at J, with 14 bases between the two ends. The CDR3 spans 15 residues. The CDR3 DNA follows: TGCGCCAGCAGCAATCACTGGGGGCAGAACACTGAAGCTTTCTTT. Its translation: CASSNHWGQNTEAFF.

J is TRBJ1-3 and V is TRBV18; D call uncertain. This CDR3 is built from 13 residues. Germline values: CDR1 KGHSH, CDR2 LQKENI. The V and J ends lost 6 bases and 4 bases respectively, with 10 bases between them. The CDR3 reads CASSLDSGNTIYF. In DNA, the CDR3 is TGTGCCAGCTCTCTAGATTCCGGAAACACCATATATTTT.

The gene calls are TRBV28 and TRBJ2-1, with 8 bases lining up with TRBD1. J lost 4 bases, V lost 10 bases, and 6 bases had no gene match. CDR1 is MDHEN, CDR2 SYDVKM, per germline. The CDR3 totals 13 residues. CDR3 sequence: CATGQGDYNEQFF. The CDR3 nucleotides read TGTGCCACCGGACAGGGAGATTACAATGAGCAGTTCTTC.

This sequence joins TRBV5-1 and TRBJ2-7; 11 nucleotides match TRBD2. CDR1 and CDR2 from the germline V gene are SGHRS and YFSETQ. This CDR3 has 15 residues. The junction had 3 bases not matched to a gene; V was cut back by 4 bases and J by 0 bases. CDR3 amino acids: CASSGGLADSYEQYF. CDR3 nucleotides: TGCGCCAGCAGCGGGGGACTAGCGGACTCCTACGAGCAGTACTTC.

The chain couples TRBV6-6 to TRBJ1-5, with TRBD1 matching 7 bases. This CDR3 has 15 residues. Germline V gene data show CDR1 as MNHNY and CDR2 as SVGAGI (reference sequence). Germline trimming cut 6 bases from V and 5 bases from J; bases unmatched to any gene: 10. The CDR3 region is CASSQDRLSHQPQHF. The CDR3, as DNA: TGTGCCAGCAGCCAGGACAGGCTAAGCCATCAGCCCCAGCATTTT.

The chain recombines TRBV5-1 with TRBJ2-1; D is uncertain. Germline-derived CDR1 and CDR2 are SGHRS and YFSETQ. The CDR3 totals 14 residues. V was pared by 7 bases and J by 4 bases, with 15 bases between. CDR3 loop: CASRTKPTYNEQFF. The DNA of the CDR3 is TGCGCCAGCCGTACGAAGCCGACTTACAATGAGCAGTTCTTC.